These 15 T cell receptor beta chains were all obtained from the same sample, sequenced in a study of shared clonotypes between healthy human individuals. Repertoires were generated with immunoSEQ multiplex PCR, while TCRdb's copy carries only in-frame clones and drops some. This table has approximately 2.5 million clones, approximately 93% appearing once. Sequencing was carried out using naive CD4+ T cells from PBMCs. Subset denoted: CD45RA+ positively selected. The receptors here all came from a man aged 18 to 29 in good health. Some clones in this sample may be carry-over from other donors' samples.

Notes on this clone: Other DNA sequences from this sample encode an identical CDR3 as well. The chain links TRBV5-1 to TRBJ1-1; a weak D match, TRBD1 (5 bases). Trimming stripped 0 bases from V and 3 bases from J, with 9 bases between. Germline V gene lookup returns CDR1 SGHRS and CDR2 YFSETQ. CDR3 size: 14 residues. The CDR3: CASSLEGRDTEAFF. The CDR3 nucleotides are TGCGCCAGCAGCTTGGAAGGCAGGGACACTGAAGCTTTCTTT.

The chain combines TRBV27 with TRBJ2-3, with unresolved D. Trimming cost V 3 bases and J 6 bases, with 4 bases left between them. CDR1 MNHEY and CDR2 SMNVEV come from the germline V gene (reference sequence). CDR3 length equals 11 residues. CDR3 DNA: TGTGCCAGCAGTTTTTATGATACGCAGTATTTT. This encodes CASSFYDTQYF.

This chain joins TRBV4-1 and TRBJ2-6; a possible D gene is TRBD2 (6 bases). V lost 3 bases and J lost 16, with 19 bases in between. Germline CDR1 MGHRA, CDR2 YSYEKL. The CDR3 contains 14 residues. Written as DNA, the CDR3 is TGCGCCAGCAGCCACGCAAGCAACGAGGGAGGTCTGACTTTC. Translated, it gives CASSHASNEGGLTF.

The chain employs TRBV15 and TRBJ1-5; possibly TRBD1 for D (6 bases). The V gene's germline CDR1 is LNHNV and CDR2 YYDKDF (reference sequence). V was trimmed by 5 bases and J by 0 bases, leaving 17 bases between them. This CDR3 has 17 amino acids. The CDR3 region is CATSSAWGLSSNQPQHF. The CDR3 DNA reads as TGTGCCACCAGCTCAGCTTGGGGGCTCTCTAGCAATCAGCCCCAGCATTTT.

The V and J genes are TRBV2 and TRBJ1-3; TRBD1 agrees at 8 bases. Germline trimming cut 6 bases from V and 2 bases from J; bases unmatched to any gene: 3. CDR1 SNHLY and CDR2 FYNNEI come from the germline V gene. CDR3 size: 14 residues. The CDR3 loop is CASSQGAAGNTIYF. For the CDR3, the DNA is TGTGCCAGCAGCCAGGGGGCAGCTGGAAACACCATATATTTT.

This chain uses TRBV5-6 with TRBJ2-3; 11 nucleotides match TRBD2. The CDR3 is 17 amino acids. Unmatched junction bases numbered 12, after V lost 4 bases and J lost 5 bases. Per the germline V gene, CDR1 is SGHDT and CDR2 is YYEEEE. The CDR3 region is CASSPTVTSGARDTQYF. The CDR3 region has the DNA TGTGCCAGCAGCCCCACTGTGACTAGCGGGGCGAGAGATACGCAGTATTTT.

Comments on this clone: This sample also contains other DNA sequences that code for the same CDR3. The chain combines TRBV6-5 with TRBJ1-5, with D unclear. The germline V and J ends were trimmed by 5 bases and 3 bases, with 8 bases remaining between them. The germline gives CDR1 MNHEY, CDR2 SVGAGI. The CDR3 is 13 residues long. CDR3 residues: CASSRASNQPQHF. The DNA of the CDR3 is TGTGCCAGCAGTCGGGCTTCCAATCAGCCCCAGCATTTT.

This clone was counted between two and nine times. The same CDR3 can be traced to other DNA sequences in this sample. The rearrangement joins TRBV5-1 to TRBJ2-5, with D unresolved. The CDR3 totals 13 residues. Trimming removed 0 bases at V and 1 base at J, with 4 bases between. Germline loops: CDR1 SGHRS, CDR2 YFSETQ. The CDR3 here is CASSLVTQETQYF. CDR3 nucleotide sequence: TGCGCCAGCAGCTTGGTGACCCAAGAGACCCAGTACTTC.

The chain recombines TRBV6-6 with TRBJ1-5; no clear D. Germline CDR1 and CDR2: MNHNY and SVGAGI (reference sequence). Trimming cost V 5 bases and J 4 bases, with 9 bases left between them. There are 13 residues in the CDR3. Here the CDR3 reads CASSTTRNQPQHF. The DNA for the CDR3 is TGTGCCAGCAGTACGACTCGGAATCAGCCCCAGCATTTT.

The chain carries TRBV25-1 and TRBJ2-1; 7 bases align to TRBD2. The CDR3 totals 14 residues. Trimming cost V 6 bases and J 7 bases; bases outside gene matches: 9. Germline-derived CDR1 and CDR2 are MGHDK and SYGVNS. CDR3 loop: CASRGAREKNEQFF. CDR3 in DNA: TGTGCCAGCAGGGGAGCGCGGGAGAAGAATGAGCAGTTCTTC.

This clone has only one observation. The chain employs TRBV11-3 and TRBJ1-5; D is possibly TRBD1 (6 bases). V was shortened by 2 bases and J by 7 bases, with 18 bases between the two germline ends. Germline CDR1 and CDR2: SGHNT and YENEEA. The CDR3 covers 16 residues. Written as DNA, the CDR3 is TGTGCCAGCAGCTTAATCTTGACAGGACCCAACCAGCCCCAGCATTTT. It is translated as CASSLILTGPNQPQHF.

CDR3 in DNA: TGTGCCAGCAGCACAGGACAGTTGAACACCGGGGAGCTGTTTTTT. It codes for CASSTGQLNTGELFF. The chain combines TRBV7-2 with TRBJ2-2; a weak D match, TRBD1 (6 bases). The V end lost 5 bases, the J end lost 1 base, and 11 bases lay between the germline ends. The CDR3 has 15 amino acids. The germline V gene encodes CDR1 SGHTA and CDR2 FQGNSA.

This rearrangement joins TRBV11-2 to TRBJ2-7; perhaps TRBD1 as D (5 bases). The CDR3 totals 15 residues. Trimming left V 0 bases short and J 2 bases short, with 11 bases between. In germline, CDR1 is SGHAT, CDR2 FQNNGV. The CDR3 sequence: CASSLEQAPAYEQYF. The CDR3 DNA reads as TGTGCCAGCAGCTTAGAACAGGCCCCAGCCTACGAGCAGTACTTC.

This chain connects TRBV5-1 to TRBJ2-7, with TRBD2 matching over 11 bases. From germline, CDR1 is SGHRS and CDR2 YFSETQ. Trimming at V came to 4 bases and at J to 4 bases, leaving 4 bases not matched to a gene. CDR3 length: 14 residues. The CDR3 here is CASSRTSGQYEQYF. CDR3 coding DNA: TGCGCCAGCAGCCGGACTAGCGGGCAATACGAGCAGTACTTC.

The sample holds one count of this clone. The J gene is TRBJ2-3, the V gene TRBV5-6, with TRBD1 identical over 9 bases. The germline V gene encodes CDR1 SGHDT and CDR2 YYEEEE. V shed 4 bases and J 3 bases; nucleotides not matched to a gene: 9. The CDR3 is 16 amino acids. CDR3 region: CASSKARTGETDTQYF. The CDR3 DNA reads as TGTGCCAGCAGCAAAGCCCGGACAGGGGAGACAGATACGCAGTATTTT.